Included here is one T cell receptor beta chain sequence, with context. The antigen remains unidentified. Extracted from the samples, RNA was reverse transcribed into cDNA to serve as the sequencing template. Using immunoSEQ multiplex PCR, the repertoire was profiled, and TCRdb retains in-frame clones only, with some absent. The table lists about 120,000 clones, about 50% of them singletons, with roughly 0.5% in the top ten. The sample belongs to a study of CD8+ T cells in alopecia areata. Study background: Administration of oral tofacitinib to treated patients was at 5 to 10 mg twice daily. A 6-month period off drug followed tofacitinib, which lasted 6 to 18 months.

The ends were cut back, 0 bases at V and 2 bases at J, with 8 bases in the middle. The CDR3 sequence is 14 residues long. Germline V gene data show CDR1 as SGDLS and CDR2 as YYNGEE. The treatment denotes: oral pan-JAK inhibitor, 5-10 mg twice daily. Study-wide points: Elevated clonality characterized lesional scalp relative to normal scalp, particularly in alopecia totalis/universalis. Among patients, TCR sharing was less clear than in mice, a difference possibly due in part to HLA diversity in the patient population.

Here the sequenced sample was CD4+ T cells sorted from blood, taken at week 4, from a patient treated with tofacitinib. The origin of this receptor is a human donor with alopecia areata. The chain uses TRBV9 and TRBJ2-5; D unclear. CDR3 loop: CASSVGAQQETQYF. The CDR3 bases are TGTGCCAGCAGCGTAGGGGCCCAACAAGAGACCCAGTACTTC.